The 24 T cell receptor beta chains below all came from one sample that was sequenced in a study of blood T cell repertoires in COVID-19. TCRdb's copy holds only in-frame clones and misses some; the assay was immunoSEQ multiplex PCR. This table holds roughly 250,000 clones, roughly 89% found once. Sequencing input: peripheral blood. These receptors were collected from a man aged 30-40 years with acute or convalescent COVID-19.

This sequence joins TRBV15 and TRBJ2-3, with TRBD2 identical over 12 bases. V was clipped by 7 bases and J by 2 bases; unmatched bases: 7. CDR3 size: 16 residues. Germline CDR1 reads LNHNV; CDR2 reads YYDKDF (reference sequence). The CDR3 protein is CATTPTSGRPTDTQYF. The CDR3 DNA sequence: TGTGCCACCACCCCGACTAGCGGGAGACCCACAGATACGCAGTATTTT.

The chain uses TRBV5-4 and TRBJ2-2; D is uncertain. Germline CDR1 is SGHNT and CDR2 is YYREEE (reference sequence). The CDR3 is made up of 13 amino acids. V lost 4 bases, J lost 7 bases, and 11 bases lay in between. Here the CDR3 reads CASSPGPSGELFF. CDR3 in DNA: TGTGCCAGCAGCCCCGGCCCTAGCGGGGAGCTGTTTTTT.

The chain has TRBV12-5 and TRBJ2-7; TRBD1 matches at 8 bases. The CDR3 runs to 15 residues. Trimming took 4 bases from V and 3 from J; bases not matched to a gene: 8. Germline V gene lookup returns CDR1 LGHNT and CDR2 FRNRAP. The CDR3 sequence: CASGSPGTGGYEQYF. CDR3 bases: TGTGCTAGTGGTTCGCCGGGAACAGGGGGCTACGAGCAGTACTTC.

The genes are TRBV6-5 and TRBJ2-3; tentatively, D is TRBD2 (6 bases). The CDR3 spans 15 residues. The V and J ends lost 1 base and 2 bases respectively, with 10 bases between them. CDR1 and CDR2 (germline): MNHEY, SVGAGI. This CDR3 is CASSYWRDATDTQYF. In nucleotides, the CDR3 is TGTGCCAGCAGTTACTGGCGGGATGCCACAGATACGCAGTATTTT.

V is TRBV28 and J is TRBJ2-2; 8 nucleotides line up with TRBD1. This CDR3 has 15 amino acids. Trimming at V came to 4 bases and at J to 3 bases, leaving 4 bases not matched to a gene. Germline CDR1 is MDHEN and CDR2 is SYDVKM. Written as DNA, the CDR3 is TGTGCCAGCAGTTCGAGGACAGGGTACACCGGGGAGCTGTTTTTT. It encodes CASSSRTGYTGELFF.

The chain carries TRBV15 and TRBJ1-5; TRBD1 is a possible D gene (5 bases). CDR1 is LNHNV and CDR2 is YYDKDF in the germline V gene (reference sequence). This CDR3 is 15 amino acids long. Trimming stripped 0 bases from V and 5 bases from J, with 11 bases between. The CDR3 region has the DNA TGTGCCACCAGCAGAGAGGGGCGTATCTATCAGCCCCAGCATTTT. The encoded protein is CATSREGRIYQPQHF.

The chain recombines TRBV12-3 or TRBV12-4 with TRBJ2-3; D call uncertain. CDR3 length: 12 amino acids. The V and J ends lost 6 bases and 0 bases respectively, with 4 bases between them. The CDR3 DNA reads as TGTGCCAGCAGCCGTAGCACAGATACGCAGTATTTT. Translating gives CASSRSTDTQYF.

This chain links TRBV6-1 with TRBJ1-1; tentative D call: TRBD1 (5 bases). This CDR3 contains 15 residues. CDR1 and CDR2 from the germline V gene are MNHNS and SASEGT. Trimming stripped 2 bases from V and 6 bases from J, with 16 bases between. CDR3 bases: TGTGCCAGCAGTGAAATGACAGTTTGGACCTCTGAAGCTTTCTTT. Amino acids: CASSEMTVWTSEAFF.

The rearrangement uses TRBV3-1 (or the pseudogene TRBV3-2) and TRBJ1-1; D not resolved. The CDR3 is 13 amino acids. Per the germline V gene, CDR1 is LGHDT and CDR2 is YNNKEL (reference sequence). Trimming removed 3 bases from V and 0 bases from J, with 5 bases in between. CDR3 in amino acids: CASSQLMNTEAFF. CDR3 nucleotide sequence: TGTGCCAGCAGCCAGTTAATGAACACTGAAGCTTTCTTT.

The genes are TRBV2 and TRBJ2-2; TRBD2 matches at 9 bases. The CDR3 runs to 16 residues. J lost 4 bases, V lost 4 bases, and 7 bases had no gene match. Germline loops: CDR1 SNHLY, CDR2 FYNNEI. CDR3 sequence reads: CASSGLADYVTGELFF. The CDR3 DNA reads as TGTGCCAGCAGTGGACTAGCGGATTACGTCACCGGGGAGCTGTTTTTT.

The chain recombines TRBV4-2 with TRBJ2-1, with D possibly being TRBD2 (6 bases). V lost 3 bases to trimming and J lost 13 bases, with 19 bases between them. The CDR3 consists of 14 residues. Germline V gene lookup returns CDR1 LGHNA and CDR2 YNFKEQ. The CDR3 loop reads CASSQELRDGGQFF. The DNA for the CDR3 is TGTGCCAGCAGCCAGGAACTCCGGGACGGGGGACAGTTCTTC.

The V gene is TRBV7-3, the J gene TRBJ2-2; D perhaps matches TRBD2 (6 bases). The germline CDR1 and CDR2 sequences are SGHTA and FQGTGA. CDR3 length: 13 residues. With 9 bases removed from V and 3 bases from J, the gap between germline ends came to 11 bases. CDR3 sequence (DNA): TGTGCCAGTGGGAGCGGGTACACCGGGGAGCTGTTTTTT. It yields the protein CASGSGYTGELFF.

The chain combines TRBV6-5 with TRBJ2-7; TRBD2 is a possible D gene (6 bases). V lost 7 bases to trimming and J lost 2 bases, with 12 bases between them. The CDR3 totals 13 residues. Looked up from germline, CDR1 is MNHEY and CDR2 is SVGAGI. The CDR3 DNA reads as TGTGCCAGCACTTGGGCGGGGACCTACGAGCAGTACTTC. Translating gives CASTWAGTYEQYF.

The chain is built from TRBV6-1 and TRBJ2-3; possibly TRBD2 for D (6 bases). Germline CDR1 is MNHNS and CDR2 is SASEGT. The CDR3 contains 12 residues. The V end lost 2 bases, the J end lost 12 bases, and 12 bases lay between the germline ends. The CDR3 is CASSEIGTPQYF. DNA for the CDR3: TGTGCCAGCAGTGAAATTGGGACTCCCCAGTATTTT.

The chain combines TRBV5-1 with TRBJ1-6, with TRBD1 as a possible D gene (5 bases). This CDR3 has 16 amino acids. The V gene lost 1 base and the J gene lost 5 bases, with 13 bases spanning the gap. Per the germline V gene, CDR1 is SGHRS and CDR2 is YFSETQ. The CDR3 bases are TGCGCCAGCAGCTTGACAGGCACGAAAAATAATTCACCCCTCCACTTT. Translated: CASSLTGTKNNSPLHF.

CDR3 residues: CASSLLGAGGPGGELFF. The DNA for the CDR3 is TGTGCCAGCAGCCTCTTAGGAGCGGGAGGGCCCGGCGGGGAGCTGTTTTTT. The chain recombines TRBV7-3 with TRBJ2-2; 10 nucleotides agree with TRBD2. The CDR3 sequence is 17 residues long. CDR1 and CDR2 (germline): SGHTA, FQGTGA. After removal of 5 bases from V and 7 bases from J, the junction contained 13 bases not matched to a gene.

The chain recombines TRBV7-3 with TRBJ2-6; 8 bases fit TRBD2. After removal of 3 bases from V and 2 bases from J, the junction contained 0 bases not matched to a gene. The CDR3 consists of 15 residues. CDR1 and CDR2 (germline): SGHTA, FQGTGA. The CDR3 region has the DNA TGTGCCAGCAGCTTTAGCGGGACTGGGGCCAACGTCCTGACTTTC. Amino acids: CASSFSGTGANVLTF.

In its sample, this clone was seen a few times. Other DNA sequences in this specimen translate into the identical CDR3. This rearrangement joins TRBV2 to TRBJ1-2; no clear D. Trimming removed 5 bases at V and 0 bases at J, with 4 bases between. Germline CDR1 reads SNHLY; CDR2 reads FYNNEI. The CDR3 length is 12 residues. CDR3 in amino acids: CASSPTNYGYTF. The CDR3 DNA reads TGTGCCAGCAGTCCTACTAACTATGGCTACACCTTC.

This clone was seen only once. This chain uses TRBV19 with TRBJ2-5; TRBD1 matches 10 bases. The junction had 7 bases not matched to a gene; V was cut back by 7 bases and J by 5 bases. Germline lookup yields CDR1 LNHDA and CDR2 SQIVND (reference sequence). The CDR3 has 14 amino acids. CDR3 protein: CASTAGTGAETQYF. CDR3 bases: TGTGCCAGTACCGCCGGGACAGGGGCGGAGACCCAGTACTTC.

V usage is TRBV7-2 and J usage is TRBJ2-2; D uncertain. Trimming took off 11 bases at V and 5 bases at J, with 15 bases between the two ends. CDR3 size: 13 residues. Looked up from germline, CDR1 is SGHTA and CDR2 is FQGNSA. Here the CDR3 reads CALWATRTGELFF. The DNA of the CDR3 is TGTGCCCTCTGGGCTACCCGAACCGGGGAGCTGTTTTTT.

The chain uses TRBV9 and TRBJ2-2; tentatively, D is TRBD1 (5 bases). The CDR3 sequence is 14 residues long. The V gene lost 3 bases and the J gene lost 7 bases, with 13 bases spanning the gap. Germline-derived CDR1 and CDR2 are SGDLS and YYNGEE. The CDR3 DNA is TGTGCCAGCAGCGACAGGCCTGGGGACGGGGAGCTGTTTTTT. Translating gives CASSDRPGDGELFF.

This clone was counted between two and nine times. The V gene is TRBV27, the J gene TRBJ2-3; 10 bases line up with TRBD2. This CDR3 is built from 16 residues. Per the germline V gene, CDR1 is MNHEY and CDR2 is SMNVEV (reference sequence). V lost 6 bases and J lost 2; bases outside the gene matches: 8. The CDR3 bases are TGTGCCAGCAGCTCAAAACTAGCGGGGCCCACAGATACGCAGTATTTT. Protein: CASSSKLAGPTDTQYF.

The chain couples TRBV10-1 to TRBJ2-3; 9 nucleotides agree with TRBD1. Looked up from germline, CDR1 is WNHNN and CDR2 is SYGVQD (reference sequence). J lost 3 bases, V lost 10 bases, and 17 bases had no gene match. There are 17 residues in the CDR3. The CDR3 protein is CATPIQTNRGRTDTQYF. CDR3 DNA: TGCGCCACCCCGATACAGACGAACAGGGGGCGGACAGATACGCAGTATTTT.

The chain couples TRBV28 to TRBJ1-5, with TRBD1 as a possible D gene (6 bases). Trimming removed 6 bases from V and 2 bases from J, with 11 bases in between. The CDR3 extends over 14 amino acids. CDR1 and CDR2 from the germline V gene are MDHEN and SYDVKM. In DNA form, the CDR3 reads TGTGCCAGCAGGGCCAGGACAGGCAATCAGCCCCAGCATTTT. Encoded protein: CASRARTGNQPQHF.